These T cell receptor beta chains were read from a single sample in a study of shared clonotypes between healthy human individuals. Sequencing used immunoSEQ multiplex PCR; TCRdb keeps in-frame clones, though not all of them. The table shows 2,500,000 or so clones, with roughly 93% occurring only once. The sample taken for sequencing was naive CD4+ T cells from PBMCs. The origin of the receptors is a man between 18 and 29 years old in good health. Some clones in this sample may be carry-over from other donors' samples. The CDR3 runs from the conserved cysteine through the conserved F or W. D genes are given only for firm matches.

CASSGQRVIHEKLFF,.,TRBV7-9
CASHLAGKSYEQYF,TRBD2,TRBV2
CASNQRYQETQYF,.,TRBV6-1
CASSPGTGGGTDTQYF,TRBD1,TRBV11-3
CASETPRETQYF,.,TRBV6-1
CASSRDRGVRETQYF,TRBD1,TRBV2
CSAVSGGTDTQYF,.,TRBV29-1
CAISPGGGYTF,.,TRBV10-3
CASSQEGASGNTIYF,.,TRBV14
CASSARGEDYFGYTF,.,TRBV6-1
CAWSVPQLAGYTGELFF,TRBD2,TRBV30
CASSYRRGAGGANVLTF,.,TRBV6-8
CASSRPAVSYNEQFF,.,TRBV7-9
CASSPYGEPGGNTIYF,.,TRBV7-2
CASSVSGARMNTEAFF,.,TRBV5-1
CASSPRSDVGNTIYF,.,TRBV7-9
CASSVDRAETQYF,.,TRBV9
CASSLPGVKWTQYF,.,TRBV28
CASSLTGVGSETQYF,TRBD1,TRBV7-2
CASSLYLLTGSGNTIYF,.,TRBV18
CASSLTALTGRTGELFF,.,TRBV11-3
CASSRQGSSYNEQFF,.,TRBV6-5
CASSQDAGGPTDTQYF,TRBD2,TRBV4-3
CASSGLNDNEQFF,.,TRBV5-1
CATSGGTGELFF,TRBD1,TRBV11-3
CASTRQGANTEAFF,TRBD1,TRBV5-1
CASSISGTGETQYF,TRBD1,TRBV5-1
CASRTSGRSPDTQYF,TRBD2,TRBV6-5
CASSLRPSTSGSYTGELFF,TRBD2,TRBV7-2
CASSYFTGLAEPPYF,TRBD2,TRBV6-6